Below are 24 T cell receptor beta chains sequenced from a single sample in a study of T cells in Graves' hyperthyroidism and ophthalmopathy. What was amplified from RNA transcripts were TCR beta CDR3 regions. The TCR CDR3 first-round RT-PCR relied on the HTBI primer set. Each CDR3 protein gets one entry after TCRdb re-called the multiplex PCR reads with MiXCR. The sample records about 360,000 distinct CDR3 sequences, under 20% being singletons. The material sequenced was blood. The source of these receptors is a woman between 18 and 29 years old with Graves' hyperthyroidism.

This clonotype has at least ten counts. The chain links TRBV6-5 to TRBJ1-1; unclear D gene. Germline loops: CDR1 MNHEY, CDR2 SVGAGI. This CDR3 has 13 residues. V lost 2 bases and J 5 bases, leaving 9 bases between the germline ends. The CDR3 loop is CASSYRTSTEAFF. The DNA of the CDR3 is TGTGCCAGCAGTTACCGCACAAGTACTGAAGCTTTCTTT.

This clonotype has at least ten counts. J is TRBJ2-5 and V is TRBV20-1; TRBD2 aligns across 8 bases. J lost 1 base, V lost 3 bases, and 4 bases had no gene match. The CDR3 extends over 14 amino acids. Germline-derived CDR1 and CDR2 are DFQATT and SNEGSKA (reference sequence). CDR3 loop: CSASSTSGQETQYF. In DNA form, the CDR3 reads TGCAGTGCTAGCTCAACTAGCGGCCAAGAGACCCAGTACTTC.

This clonotype was picked up many times. The genes are TRBV20-1 and TRBJ1-1; no firm D call. This CDR3 has 12 residues. Germline loops: CDR1 DFQATT, CDR2 SNEGSKA (reference sequence). The ends were cut back, 6 bases at V and 7 bases at J, with 15 bases in the middle. Written as DNA, the CDR3 is TGCAGTGCCCAGAGTAAGGGAATTGAAGCTTTCTTT. Translation: CSAQSKGIEAFF.

This clonotype was seen many times. The V gene is TRBV6-5, the J gene TRBJ2-7, with D perhaps TRBD1 or TRBD2 (6 bases each). The V gene's germline CDR1 is MNHEY and CDR2 SVGAGI. V was cut by 5 bases and J by 4 bases, with 15 bases left in between. This CDR3 is 14 amino acids long. In DNA, the CDR3 is TGTGCCAGCAGTCCCCCGGGGGCCGGGTACGAGCAGTACTTC. Amino acids: CASSPPGAGYEQYF.

To note about this clonotype: A single base separates this from a much larger clone, so it may be a read error. The chain links TRBV6-1 to TRBJ1-3; D uncertain. The V end lost 8 bases, the J end lost 6 bases, and 11 bases lay between the germline ends. From germline, CDR1 is MNHNS and CDR2 SASEGT. CDR3 length equals 12 residues. DNA for the CDR3: TGTGCCAGCGGAGAAATTGCAAACACCATATATTTT. Its protein product is CASGEIANTIYF.

This clonotype was detected many times. The chain joins TRBV30 to TRBJ2-7, with 9 bases that match TRBD2. Per germline, CDR1 GTSNPN and CDR2 SVGIG (reference sequence). The CDR3 length is 15 residues. Germline trimming cut 4 bases from V and 1 base from J; bases unmatched to any gene: 8. The CDR3 here is CAWTPGTSFSYEQYF. As DNA, the CDR3 is TGTGCCTGGACTCCCGGGACTAGCTTTTCCTACGAGCAGTACTTC.

Many counts were recorded for this clonotype. J is TRBJ2-7 and V is TRBV3-1, with 10 nucleotides matching TRBD2. The CDR3 length is 14 residues. The ends lost 2 bases at V and 2 bases at J; junction bases unmatched: 0. Germline lookup yields CDR1 LGHDT and CDR2 YNNKEL (reference sequence). The CDR3 loop is CASSQLAGAYEQYF. Here the CDR3 DNA reads TGTGCCAGCAGCCAACTAGCGGGGGCCTACGAGCAGTACTTC.

This clonotype was detected many times. This rearrangement joins TRBV11-2 to TRBJ2-2; the D is unclear. CDR1 and CDR2 from the germline V gene are SGHAT and FQNNGV. The CDR3 runs 13 residues. V gave up 5 bases and J gave up 4 bases, with 8 bases separating them. The CDR3 protein is CASSVLLTGELFF. In DNA form, the CDR3 reads TGTGCCAGCAGCGTACTCCTCACCGGGGAGCTGTTTTTT.

In its sample, this clonotype was seen many times. The V and J genes are TRBV2 and TRBJ2-2; the D is unclear. Per the germline V gene, CDR1 is SNHLY and CDR2 is FYNNEI. Trimming pared 10 bases from V and 5 bases from J, leaving 8 bases between. The CDR3 length is 11 residues. This chain's CDR3 is CATTRTGELFF. CDR3 nucleotide sequence: TGTGCCACCACACGTACCGGGGAGCTGTTTTTT.

With regard to this clonotype: At one end, the junction sequence differs from germline, possibly due to a read error. This rearrangement joins TRBV6-5 to TRBJ1-2; no clear D gene. The V gene's germline CDR1 is MNHEY and CDR2 SVGAGI. This CDR3 contains 14 residues. The CDR3 loop is CACSYTGPHNGYTF. CDR3 nucleotide sequence: TGTGCCTGCAGTTATACCGGTCCCCACAATGGCTACACCTTC.

The chain carries TRBV7-2 and TRBJ2-7; 7 nucleotides agree with TRBD2. Germline trimming cut 5 bases from V and 2 bases from J; bases unmatched to any gene: 6. CDR1 and CDR2 from the germline V gene are SGHTA and FQGNSA. CDR3 length: 14 residues. The CDR3 spells CASSPGGFAYEQYF. CDR3 nucleotides: TGTGCCAGCAGCCCGGGAGGTTTTGCCTACGAGCAGTACTTC.

This clonotype was detected ten times or more. The chain has TRBV7-3 and TRBJ2-2, with D unclear. The CDR3 has 13 amino acids. The germline CDR1 and CDR2 sequences are SGHTA and FQGTGA. V dropped 7 bases and J dropped 2 bases, with 8 bases sitting between them. The CDR3 spells CASTWGNTGELFF. CDR3 DNA sequence: TGTGCCAGCACGTGGGGTAACACCGGGGAGCTGTTTTTT.

This clonotype has a count of ten or more. The CDR3 DNA follows: TGCGCCAGCAGCCAAGATCGCGCAGGGATTGCGGAGACCCAGTACTTC. Amino acids: CASSQDRAGIAETQYF. The rearrangement links TRBV4-1 to TRBJ2-5; the D gene is possibly TRBD1 (5 bases). The CDR3 sequence is 16 residues long. The V end lost 0 bases, the J end lost 5 bases, and 16 bases lay between the germline ends. Germline-derived CDR1 and CDR2 are MGHRA and YSYEKL.

This clonotype was recorded at least ten times. The chain joins TRBV28 to TRBJ2-7, with 7 bases matching TRBD1. V gave up 8 bases and J gave up 3 bases; unmatched junction bases: 7. In germline, CDR1 is MDHEN, CDR2 SYDVKM. The CDR3 contains 13 residues. CDR3 sequence: CASVRGTFYEQYF. The CDR3 DNA is TGTGCCAGCGTCAGGGGGACATTCTACGAGCAGTACTTC.

The V and J genes are TRBV6-1 and TRBJ2-5; 11 bases map to TRBD2. J was trimmed by 4 bases and V by 7 bases; bases with no gene match: 5. The length of the CDR3 is 14 residues. Germline V lookup: CDR1 MNHNS, CDR2 SASEGT. The CDR3 sequence: CASNPLAGGETQYF. The CDR3 DNA reads as TGTGCCAGCAACCCCCTAGCGGGAGGAGAGACCCAGTACTTC.

The genes are TRBV6-1 and TRBJ2-7; possibly TRBD2 for D (5 bases). This CDR3 is built from 12 residues. CDR1 is MNHNS and CDR2 is SASEGT in the germline V gene. V was shortened by 4 bases and J by 3 bases, with 7 bases between the two germline ends. The chain's CDR3 is CASSVRDYEQYF. As DNA, the CDR3 is TGTGCCAGCAGTGTTCGGGACTACGAGCAGTACTTC.

The table lists this clonotype with many counts. The rearrangement uses TRBV5-8 and TRBJ1-1, with no clear D. This CDR3 has 14 residues. Germline V gives CDR1 SGHTS, CDR2 YDEGEE. The ends were cut back, 4 bases at V and 8 bases at J, with 18 bases in the middle. The DNA of the CDR3 is TGTGCCAGCAGCCCGGACCAGATAGCTCTCGAAGCTTTCTTT. Its translation is CASSPDQIALEAFF.

This clonotype was detected only a few times. This rearrangement joins TRBV3-1 to TRBJ2-7, with 7 bases matching TRBD1. CDR1 LGHDT and CDR2 YNNKEL come from the germline V gene (reference sequence). CDR3 length: 14 residues. Losses at the gene ends were 1 base for V and 3 bases for J; bases not matched to a gene: 3. The chain's CDR3 is CASSQGGGGYEQYF. The CDR3 DNA follows: TGTGCCAGCAGCCAAGGAGGGGGCGGCTACGAGCAGTACTTC.

CDR3 in amino acids: CASSSQNNEKLFF. CDR3 in DNA: TGTGCCAGCAGTAGCCAGAATAATGAAAAACTGTTTTTT. The chain combines TRBV25-1 with TRBJ1-4; no clear D. This CDR3 contains 13 residues. Germline V lookup: CDR1 MGHDK, CDR2 SYGVNS. V was clipped by 5 bases and J by 4 bases, with 8 bases between them.

The chain links TRBV27 to TRBJ1-2; the D is unclear. This CDR3 contains 14 residues. CDR1 is MNHEY, CDR2 SMNVEV, per germline (reference sequence). The germline V and J ends were trimmed by 7 bases and 4 bases, with 16 bases remaining between them. CDR3 DNA: TGTGCCAGCAAATCTTATGGTGAAAGCTATGGCTACACCTTC. This sequence encodes CASKSYGESYGYTF.

At least ten counts were recorded for this clonotype. The chain combines TRBV7-3 with TRBJ1-2; unclear D gene. The germline CDR1 and CDR2 sequences are SGHTA and FQGTGA. V lost 7 bases, J lost 4 bases, and 13 bases lay in between. The length of the CDR3 is 13 residues. DNA for the CDR3: TGTGCCAGCACCTCCGACGCCGCCTATGGCTACACCTTC. This translates into CASTSDAAYGYTF. The whole variable domain, filled in from reference TRBV7-3 and TRBJ1-2, reads GAGVSQTPSNKVTEKGKYVELRCDPISGHTALYWYRQSLGQGPEFLIYFQGTGAADDSGLPNDRFFAVRPEGSVSTLKIQRTERGDSAVYLCASTSDAAYGYTFGSGTRLTVV.

There are many counts of this clonotype. At one boundary the junction diverges from the germline segment, which might be a read error. V is TRBV20-1 and J is TRBJ1-1, with D maybe TRBD1 (5 bases). Germline lookup yields CDR1 DFQATT and CDR2 SNEGSKA (reference sequence). The CDR3 is 15 residues long. This chain's CDR3 is CSARDGTPRNTEAFF. DNA of the CDR3: TGCAGTGCCAGAGATGGGACTCCACGGAACACTGAAGCTTTCTTT.

This clonotype was detected many times. The chain has TRBV5-1 and TRBJ1-1; D might be TRBD1 (5 bases). This CDR3 spans 13 amino acids. Germline CDR1 SGHRS, CDR2 YFSETQ. V lost 6 bases, J lost 5 bases, and 14 bases lay in between. CDR3 DNA sequence: TGCGCCAGCAAACTCCTGGGGGAGACTGAAGCTTTCTTT. This codes for CASKLLGETEAFF.

The CDR3 is CASSQGLAGGSYEQYF. The DNA for the CDR3 is TGTGCCAGCAGCCAAGGCCTAGCGGGAGGGTCCTACGAGCAGTACTTC. The genes are TRBV6-1 and TRBJ2-7; TRBD2 aligns across 12 bases. The V and J ends lost 6 bases and 1 base, in that order; junction bases with no gene match: 7. Germline CDR1 MNHNS, CDR2 SASEGT. The CDR3 is made up of 16 amino acids.